These T cell receptor beta chains were read from a single sample in a study of control samples from healthy donors and cancer patients. The assay was immunoSEQ multiplex PCR, and TCRdb's table has in-frame clones only and misses some. Of some 140,000 clones in the sample, roughly 90% are singletons; the top ten hold 11%. Sequencing was done on a sample of blood. All receptors come from a man under 40 in good health. Each CDR3 is given with its conserved first and last residue. The order of the fields is D gene, V gene, clone size, J gene, CDR3 length, CDR3 protein, CDR3 DNA. D genes are given only for firm matches. Rows may omit the clone size; those that give it use once, few, many or a size class.

>.|TRBV6-1|.|TRBJ2-6|16
CASSEATGSGANVLTF
TGTGCCAGCAGTGAAGCAACAGGCTCTGGGGCCAACGTCCTGACTTTC
>TRBD1|TRBV5-1|.|TRBJ2-7|13
CASSLPGQGSKYF
TGCGCCAGCAGCCTACCGGGACAGGGTAGTAAGTACTTC
>.|TRBV20-1|.|TRBJ1-1|11
CSAVANTEAFF
TGCAGTGCTGTGGCGAACACTGAAGCTTTCTTT
>.|TRBV5-1|.|TRBJ1-1|16
CASSPYGGRRNTEAFF
TGCGCCAGCAGCCCGTACGGCGGGAGGCGGAACACTGAAGCTTTCTTT
>.|TRBV28|.|TRBJ2-5|15
CASSQMGRQQETQYF
TGTGCCAGCAGTCAGATGGGCCGCCAACAAGAGACCCAGTACTTC
>TRBD2|TRBV19|.|TRBJ2-3|15
CASSVASGSTDTQYF
TGTGCCAGTAGTGTAGCTAGCGGAAGCACAGATACGCAGTATTTT
>TRBD1|TRBV11-2|.|TRBJ1-2|14
CASSDRGVLYGYTF
TGTGCCAGCAGCGACAGGGGCGTACTCTATGGCTACACCTTC
>TRBD2|TRBV7-2|.|TRBJ2-3|14
CASSGGSRSDTQYF
TGTGCCAGCAGCGGCGGGAGTCGGTCAGATACGCAGTATTTT
>.|TRBV10-3|.|TRBJ2-1|11
CAISGVNEQFF
TGTGCCATCAGTGGAGTCAATGAGCAGTTCTTC
>.|TRBV11-2|.|TRBJ2-1|14
CASSLDGSLDEQFF
TGTGCCAGCAGCTTAGACGGGAGTCTTGATGAGCAGTTCTTC
>.|TRBV15|.|TRBJ1-1|16
CATSRSGGVMNTEAFF
TGTGCCACCAGCAGAAGCGGGGGGGTTATGAACACTGAAGCTTTCTTT
>.|TRBV18|.|TRBJ2-2|14
CASSLRQNTGELFF
TGTGCCAGCTCACTCCGACAGAACACCGGGGAGCTGTTTTTT
>TRBD1|TRBV2|.|TRBJ2-1|15
CASSGGGSTYNEQFF
TGTGCCAGCAGTGGAGGGGGCAGTACCTACAATGAGCAGTTCTTC
>.|TRBV11-2|.|TRBJ2-5|14
CASSLASVPETQYF
TGTGCCAGCAGCTTAGCAAGTGTTCCCGAGACCCAGTACTTC
>.|TRBV19|.|TRBJ1-1|12
CASSMGNYEAFF
TGTGCCAGTAGTATGGGAAATTATGAAGCTTTCTTT
>TRBD2|TRBV9|.|TRBJ2-1|16
CASSVGGAGFFNEQFF
TGTGCCAGCAGCGTAGGGGGAGCGGGATTTTTCAATGAGCAGTTCTTC
>.|TRBV28|.|TRBJ1-5|14
CASSFRGSNQPQHF
TGTGCCAGCAGTTTTCGGGGAAGCAATCAGCCCCAGCATTTT
>.|TRBV7-8|.|TRBJ1-2|14
CASSLVSRMYGYTF
TGTGCCAGCAGCTTAGTCTCCAGGATGTATGGCTACACCTTC
>TRBD2|TRBV6-4|.|TRBJ2-1|15
CASSEASGSYNEQFF
TGTGCCAGCAGTGAGGCTAGCGGATCCTACAATGAGCAGTTCTTC
>.|TRBV30|.|TRBJ1-1|14
CAWSPAWGPTEAFF
TGTGCCTGGAGTCCCGCCTGGGGGCCGACTGAAGCTTTCTTT
>TRBD2|TRBV6-4|few|TRBJ2-3|16
CASSDWTSGSTDTQYF
TGTGCCAGCAGTGACTGGACTAGCGGGAGCACAGATACGCAGTATTTT
>.|TRBV18|.|TRBJ1-4|15
CASSPLGGPNEKLFF
TGTGCCAGCTCACCACTCGGGGGACCTAATGAAAAACTGTTTTTT